This TCR beta chain was sequenced for a study of T cells in Graves' hyperthyroidism and ophthalmopathy. In the ophthalmopathy cohort, Clinical Activity Score was at least 3, NOSPECS grade at least 4, and duration under 3 months. Amplification of TCR beta CDR3 regions used RNA as the template. A set of HTBI primers served as the primers for a first-round RT-PCR of the TCR CDR3. TCRdb re-derived calls from the multiplex PCR reads in MiXCR, one entry per CDR3 protein. The sample has around 570,000 distinct CDR3 sequences, around 20% seen once. The receptor comes from a man in his forties or fifties with Graves' ophthalmopathy. The source material was blood.

The CDR3 DNA is TGCAGCGTTACGAGTCCCGGGACAGGATCGAACACTGAAGCTTTCTTT. Encoded protein: CSVTSPGTGSNTEAFF. The chain employs TRBV29-1 and TRBJ1-1; TRBD1 aligns across 8 bases. Germline lookup yields CDR1 SQVTM and CDR2 ANQGSEA. This CDR3 region has 16 residues. Trimming at V came to 5 bases and at J to 1 base, leaving 12 bases not matched to a gene.